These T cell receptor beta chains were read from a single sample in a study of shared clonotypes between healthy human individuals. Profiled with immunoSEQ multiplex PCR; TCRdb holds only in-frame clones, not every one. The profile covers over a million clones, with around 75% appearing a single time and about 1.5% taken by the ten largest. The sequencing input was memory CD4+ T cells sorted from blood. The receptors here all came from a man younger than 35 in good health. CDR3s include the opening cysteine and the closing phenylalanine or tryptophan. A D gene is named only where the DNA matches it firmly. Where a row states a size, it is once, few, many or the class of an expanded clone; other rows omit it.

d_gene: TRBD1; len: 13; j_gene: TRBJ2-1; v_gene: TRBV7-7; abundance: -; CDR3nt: TGTGCTAGCAGCCGTAATACAGGGGATGAGCAGTTCTTC; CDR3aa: CASSRNTGDEQFF
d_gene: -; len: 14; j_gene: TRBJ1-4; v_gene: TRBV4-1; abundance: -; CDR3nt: TGCGCCAGCAGCCAAACCGGGACAAATGAAAAACTGTTTTTT; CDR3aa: CASSQTGTNEKLFF
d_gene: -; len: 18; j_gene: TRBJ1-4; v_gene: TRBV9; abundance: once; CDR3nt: TGTGCCAGCAGCCCCCAGAGGGGTGTGGGGGCGACTAATGAAAAACTGTTTTTT; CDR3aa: CASSPQRGVGATNEKLFF
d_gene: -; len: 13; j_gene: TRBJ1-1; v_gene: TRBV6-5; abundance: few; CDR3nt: TGTGCCAGCAGTTACGGGAGGGGAACTGAAGCTTTCTTT; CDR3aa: CASSYGRGTEAFF
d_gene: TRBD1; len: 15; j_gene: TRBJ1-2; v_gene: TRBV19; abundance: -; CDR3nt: TGTGCCAGTAGGCCAGGACAGGGCGTAAACTATGGCTACACCTTC; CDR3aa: CASRPGQGVNYGYTF
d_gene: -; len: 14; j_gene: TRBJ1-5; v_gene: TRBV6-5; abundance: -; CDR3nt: TGTGCCAGCAGACAGGGAGTGGGCAATCAGCCCCAGCATTTT; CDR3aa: CASRQGVGNQPQHF
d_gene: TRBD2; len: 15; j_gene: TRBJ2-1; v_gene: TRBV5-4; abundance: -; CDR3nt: TGTGCCAGCAGCCTGGGCGCGGGAGGGAGATCCGAGCAGTTCTTC; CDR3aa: CASSLGAGGRSEQFF
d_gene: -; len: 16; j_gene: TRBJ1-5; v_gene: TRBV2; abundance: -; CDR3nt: TGTGCCAGCAGTGAACCCCGGAGGCAGGGCGATCAGCCCCAGCATTTT; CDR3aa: CASSEPRRQGDQPQHF
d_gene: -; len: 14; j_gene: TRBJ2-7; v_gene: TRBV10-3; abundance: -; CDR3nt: TGTGCCATCAGTGAGTCCGCCAAGACCTACGAGCAGTACTTC; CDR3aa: CAISESAKTYEQYF
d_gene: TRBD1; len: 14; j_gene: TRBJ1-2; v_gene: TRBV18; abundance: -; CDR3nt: TGTGCCAGCTCAGCGAGGACAGGGGACTATGGCTACACCTTC; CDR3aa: CASSARTGDYGYTF
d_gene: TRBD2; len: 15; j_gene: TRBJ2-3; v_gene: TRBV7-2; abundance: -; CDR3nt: TGTGCCAGCAGCCAATCAGCGGGGGGTAGTGGCACGCAGTATTTT; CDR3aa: CASSQSAGGSGTQYF
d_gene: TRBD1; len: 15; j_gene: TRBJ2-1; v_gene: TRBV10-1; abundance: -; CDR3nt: TGCGCCAGCAGTAAGCAGACAGGGGCCGGGGGTGAGCAGTTCTTC; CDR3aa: CASSKQTGAGGEQFF
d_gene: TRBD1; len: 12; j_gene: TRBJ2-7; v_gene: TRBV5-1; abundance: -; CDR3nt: TGCGCCAGCAGCTGGACAGGGCTCGAGCAGTACTTC; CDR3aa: CASSWTGLEQYF
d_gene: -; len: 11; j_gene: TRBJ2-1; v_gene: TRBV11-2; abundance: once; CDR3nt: TGTGCCAGCAGCATAAAGAATGAGCAGTTCTTC; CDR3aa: CASSIKNEQFF
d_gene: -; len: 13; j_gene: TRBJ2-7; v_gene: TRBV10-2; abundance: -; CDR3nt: TGCGCCAGCACTCCTGGACAGGAGGGAAAGCAGTACTTC; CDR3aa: CASTPGQEGKQYF
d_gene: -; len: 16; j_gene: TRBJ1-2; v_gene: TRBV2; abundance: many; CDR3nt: TGTGCCAGCAGTGAAGGCCGGGGGGCGCAGAACTATGGCTACACCTTC; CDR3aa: CASSEGRGAQNYGYTF
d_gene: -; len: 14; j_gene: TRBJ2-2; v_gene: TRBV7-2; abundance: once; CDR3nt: TGTGCCAGCAGCTTGGGTCCCGGAACCGGGGAGCTGTTTTTT; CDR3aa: CASSLGPGTGELFF
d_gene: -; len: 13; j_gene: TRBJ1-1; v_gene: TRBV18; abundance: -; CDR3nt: TGTGCCAGCTCACCAGGGGGGCGTGCTGAAGCTTTCTTT; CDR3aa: CASSPGGRAEAFF
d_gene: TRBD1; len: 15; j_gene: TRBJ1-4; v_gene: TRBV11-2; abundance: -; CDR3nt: TGTGCCAGCAGCTTAAACTTACAGGGGGGGGAAAAACTGTTTTTT; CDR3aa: CASSLNLQGGEKLFF
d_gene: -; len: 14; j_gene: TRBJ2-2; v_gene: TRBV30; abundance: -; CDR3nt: TGTGCCTGGAGTGTAGGGGTGAACACCGGGGAGCTGTTTTTT; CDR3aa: CAWSVGVNTGELFF
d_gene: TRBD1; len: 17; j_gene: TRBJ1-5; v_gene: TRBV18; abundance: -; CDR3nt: TGTGCCAGCTCACCATTTGCGGGGACAGGGGATAATCAGCCCCAGCATTTT; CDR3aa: CASSPFAGTGDNQPQHF
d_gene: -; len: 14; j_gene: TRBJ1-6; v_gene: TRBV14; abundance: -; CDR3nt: TGTGCCAGCAGCCAAGAGACCCCTAATTCACCCCTCCACTTT; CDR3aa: CASSQETPNSPLHF
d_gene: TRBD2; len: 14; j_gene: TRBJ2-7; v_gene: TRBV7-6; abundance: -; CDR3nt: TGTGCCAGCAGCATTAGCGGGGGGGCTAGCGAGCAGTACTTC; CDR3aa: CASSISGGASEQYF
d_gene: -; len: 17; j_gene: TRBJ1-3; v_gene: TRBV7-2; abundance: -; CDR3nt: TGTGCCAGCAGCTGGGGCGGGGGGCTGATCTCTGGAAACACCATATATTTT; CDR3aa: CASSWGGGLISGNTIYF
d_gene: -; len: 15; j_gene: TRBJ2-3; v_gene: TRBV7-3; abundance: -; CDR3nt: TGTGCCAGCAGCTTAAGGGTAGGGAGCACAGATACGCAGTATTTT; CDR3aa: CASSLRVGSTDTQYF
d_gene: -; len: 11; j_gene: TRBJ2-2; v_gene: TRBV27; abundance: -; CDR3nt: TGTGCCAGCAGGACAGCCGGGGAGCTGTTTTTT; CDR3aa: CASRTAGELFF
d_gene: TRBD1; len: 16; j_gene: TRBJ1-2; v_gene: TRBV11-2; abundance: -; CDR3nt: TGTGCCAGCAGCTCTTGGACAGGGGAGGCTAACTATGGCTACACCTTC; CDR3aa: CASSSWTGEANYGYTF
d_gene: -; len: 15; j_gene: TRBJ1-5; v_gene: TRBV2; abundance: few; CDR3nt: TGTGCCAGCAGCGCATCGCAGGGATCGGGTCAGCCCCAGCATTTT; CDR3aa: CASSASQGSGQPQHF
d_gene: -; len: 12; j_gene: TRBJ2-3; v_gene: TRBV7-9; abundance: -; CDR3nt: TGTGCCAGCAGCCTGAGCACAGATACGCAGTATTTT; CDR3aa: CASSLSTDTQYF
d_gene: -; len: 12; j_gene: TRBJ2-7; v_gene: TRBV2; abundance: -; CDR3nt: TGTGCCAGCACCCGGACAGCCTACGAGCAGTACTTC; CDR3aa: CASTRTAYEQYF
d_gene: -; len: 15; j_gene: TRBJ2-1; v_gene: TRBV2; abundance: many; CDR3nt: TGTGCCAGCAGTGACACGGTTTTTGGTGGAAATGAGCAGTTCTTC; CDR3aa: CASSDTVFGGNEQFF
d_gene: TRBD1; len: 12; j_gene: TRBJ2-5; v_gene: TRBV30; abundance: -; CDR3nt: TGTGCCTGGAGCGGAAGGGGACAGAGCCAGTACTTC; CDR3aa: CAWSGRGQSQYF
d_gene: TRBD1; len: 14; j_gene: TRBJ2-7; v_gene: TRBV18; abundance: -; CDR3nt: TGTGCCAGCTCACCCGGGACAGGGGGCGACGAGCAGTACTTC; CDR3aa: CASSPGTGGDEQYF
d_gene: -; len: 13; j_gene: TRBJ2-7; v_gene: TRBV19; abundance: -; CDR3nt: TGTGCCAGTAGTATCCGACTAGACTACGAGCAGTACTTC; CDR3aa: CASSIRLDYEQYF
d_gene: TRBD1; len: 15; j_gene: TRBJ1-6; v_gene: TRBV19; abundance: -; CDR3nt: TGTGCCAGTAGTACACAGGGGATGTATAATTCACCCCTCCACTTT; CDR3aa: CASSTQGMYNSPLHF
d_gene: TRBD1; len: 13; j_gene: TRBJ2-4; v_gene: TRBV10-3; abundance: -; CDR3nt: TGTGCCACGGGGACAGGGAGCCAAAACATTCAGTACTTC; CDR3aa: CATGTGSQNIQYF
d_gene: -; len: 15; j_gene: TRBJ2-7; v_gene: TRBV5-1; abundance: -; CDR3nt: TGCGCCAGCAGCTTGCGCTGGGAGTATATCTACGAGCAGTACTTC; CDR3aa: CASSLRWEYIYEQYF
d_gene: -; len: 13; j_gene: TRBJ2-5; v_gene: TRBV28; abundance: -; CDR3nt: TGTGCCAGCAGTCCCCCCAGGTGGGAGACCCAGTACTTC; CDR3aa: CASSPPRWETQYF
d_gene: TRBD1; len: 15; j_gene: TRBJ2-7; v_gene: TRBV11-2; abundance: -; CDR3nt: TGTGCCAGCAGCTTACTCGGACAGGGAACCTACGAGCAGTACTTC; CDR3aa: CASSLLGQGTYEQYF
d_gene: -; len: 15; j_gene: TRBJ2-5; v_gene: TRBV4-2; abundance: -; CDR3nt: TGTGCCAGCAGCCAAGATCTTAACGTTAAAAGGACCCAGTACTTC; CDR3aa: CASSQDLNVKRTQYF
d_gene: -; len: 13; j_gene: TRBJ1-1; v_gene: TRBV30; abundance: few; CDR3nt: TGTGCCTGGGAGGAGACAGGGAACACTGAAGCTTTCTTT; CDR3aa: CAWEETGNTEAFF
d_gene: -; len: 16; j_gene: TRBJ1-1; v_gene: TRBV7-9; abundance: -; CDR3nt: TGTGCCAGCAGCTTAGTCTTTGGGGCGGGGATCACTGAAGCTTTCTTT; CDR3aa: CASSLVFGAGITEAFF
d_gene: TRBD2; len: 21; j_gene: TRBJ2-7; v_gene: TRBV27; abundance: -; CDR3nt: TGTGCCAGCAGTTTTCGGATTCGGGCTAGCGGGAACTCATTAGGGCCCTACGAGCAGTACTTC; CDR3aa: CASSFRIRASGNSLGPYEQYF